The 26 T cell receptor beta chains listed next were all sequenced from one sample in a study of blood T cell repertoires in COVID-19 (dated by TCRdb to the early 2020s). Library generation was performed with the immunoSEQ multiplex PCR assay. TCRdb stores this immuneACCESS table with in-frame sequences only. Part of the clones is absent; in the studies checked, under half of the shortfall reflects unresolved V genes, and no reason is known for the rest. Here the sample has 200,000 or so clones; around 89% occur a single time. Roughly 2.3% of the sample is in the top ten clones. The sequenced sample consisted of PBMCs or T cells enriched from blood (not recorded which). The receptors were sampled from a woman aged 35 to 49 with acute COVID-19.

Only a few counts were recorded for this clone. The J gene is TRBJ1-2, the V gene TRBV19; D ambiguous. Germline CDR1 reads LNHDA; CDR2 reads SQIVND (reference sequence). This CDR3 comprises 13 residues. V lost 4 bases to trimming and J lost 1 base, with 7 bases between them. As DNA, the CDR3 is TGTGCCAGTAGTAGGGCCCTTAACTATGGCTACACCTTC. This translates into CASSRALNYGYTF. Complete variable domain (other parts from reference TRBV19 and TRBJ1-2): DGGITQSPKYLFRKEGQNVTLSCEQNLNHDAMYWYRQDPGQGLRLIYYSQIVNDFQKGDIAEGYSVSREKKESFPLTVTSAQKNPTAFYLCASSRALNYGYTFGSGTRLTVV.

Here the CDR3 DNA reads TGTGCCAGCAGCGTAGCCTTGGCGGGAGGGAGGAATGAGCAGTTCTTC. It specifies CASSVALAGGRNEQFF. This chain joins TRBV9 and TRBJ2-1; 9 bases map to TRBD2. With V trimmed by 0 bases and J by 7 bases, 8 bases remained unmatched. This CDR3 region has 16 residues. Germline V lookup: CDR1 SGDLS, CDR2 YYNGEE. Variable domain in full (rest from reference TRBV9 and TRBJ2-1): DSGVTQTPKHLITATGQRVTLRCSPRSGDLSVYWYQQSLDQGLQFLIQYYNGEERAKGNILERFSAQQFPDLHSELNLSSLELGDSALYFCASSVALAGGRNEQFFGPGTRLTVL.

As regards this clone: Other DNA variants within this sample encode the same CDR3. The chain combines TRBV10-3 with TRBJ2-3; tentative D call: TRBD2 (6 bases). Between the trimmed V and J ends, which lost 0 bases and 3 bases, there was a span of 7 bases. The CDR3 is 14 residues long. The germline gives CDR1 ENHRY, CDR2 SYGVKD. CDR3 residues: CAISESGGTDTQYF. For the CDR3, the DNA is TGTGCCATCAGTGAGTCGGGGGGAACAGATACGCAGTATTTT.

J is TRBJ1-5 and V is TRBV7-2; tentative D call: TRBD1 (5 bases). In germline, CDR1 is SGHTA, CDR2 FQGNSA. The CDR3 runs 14 residues. V was cut by 5 bases and J by 6 bases, with 14 bases left in between. The CDR3 coding sequence is TGTGCCAGCAGCACCGGTGGGGGGACTCAGCCCCAGCATTTT. Translation gives CASSTGGGTQPQHF.

This chain uses TRBV6-5 with TRBJ1-3; D is unclear. Per the germline V gene, CDR1 is MNHEY and CDR2 is SVGAGI. The V gene lost 6 bases and the J gene lost 0 bases, with 9 bases spanning the gap. The CDR3 runs to 14 residues. The CDR3 here is CASSWRASGNTIYF. The CDR3 nucleotides read TGTGCCAGCAGCTGGAGGGCCTCTGGAAACACCATATATTTT.

The chain uses TRBV3-1 (or the pseudogene TRBV3-2) and TRBJ1-5; unclear D gene. In germline, CDR1 is LGHDT, CDR2 YNNKEL (reference sequence). This CDR3 contains 14 residues. The V and J ends lost 1 base and 4 bases respectively, with 8 bases between them. CDR3 coding DNA: TGTGCCAGCAGCCAAGGTTACCAGAATCAGCCCCAGCATTTT. Its translation: CASSQGYQNQPQHF.

J is TRBJ1-6 and V is TRBV5-6; weak D call: TRBD1 (6 bases). Germline values: CDR1 SGHDT, CDR2 YYEEEE. The CDR3 is 18 amino acids. The V end was cut by 0 bases, the J end by 0 bases, with 13 bases between. The CDR3 sequence is CASSLVAGESSYNSPLHF. The CDR3 region has the DNA TGTGCCAGCAGCTTGGTGGCAGGGGAGAGCTCCTATAATTCACCCCTCCACTTT.

The genes are TRBV30 and TRBJ1-2, with 7 nucleotides matching TRBD1. This CDR3 has 14 amino acids. J lost 4 bases, V lost 5 bases, and 10 bases had no gene match. CDR1 and CDR2 (germline): GTSNPN, SVGIG (reference sequence). The chain's CDR3 is CAWLRQGRVYGYTF. DNA of the CDR3: TGTGCCTGGTTAAGACAGGGCCGTGTCTATGGCTACACCTTC.

This clone was counted a single time. The chain carries TRBV7-2 and TRBJ2-5, with TRBD2 identical over 9 bases. The CDR3 sequence is 18 residues long. Germline V gene data show CDR1 as SGHTA and CDR2 as FQGNSA. V dropped 4 bases and J dropped 2; count of bases not matched to a gene: 14. CDR3 in amino acids: CASSSRTSYSGGQETQYF. The CDR3 bases are TGTGCCAGCAGCTCTAGGACCTCATATAGCGGGGGACAAGAGACCCAGTACTTC.

This chain joins TRBV11-3 and TRBJ2-5; D is uncertain. The CDR3 has 13 residues. CDR1 and CDR2 (germline): SGHNT, YENEEA. V lost 5 bases, J lost 2 bases, and 9 bases lay in between. CDR3: CASSPHSQETQYF. The CDR3 DNA reads TGTGCCAGCAGCCCCCACTCTCAAGAGACCCAGTACTTC.

The CDR3 here is CASSEQQLAKNIQYF. The CDR3 DNA follows: TGCGCCAGCAGCGAACAACAGCTAGCCAAAAACATTCAGTACTTC. The chain recombines TRBV5-1 with TRBJ2-4; D uncertain. This CDR3 is built from 15 residues. The germline V gene encodes CDR1 SGHRS and CDR2 YFSETQ. Trimming took off 4 bases at V and 0 bases at J, with 11 bases between the two ends.

The chain is built from TRBV29-1 and TRBJ1-6; the match to TRBD1 covers 7 bases. Trimming at V came to 5 bases and at J to 8 bases, leaving 9 bases not matched to a gene. The CDR3 is 14 residues long. Germline CDR1 is SQVTM and CDR2 is ANQGSEA. The CDR3 bases are TGCAGCGTTCGGGACAGTGGGGCTGATTCACCCCTCCACTTT. This encodes CSVRDSGADSPLHF.

The chain uses TRBV7-6 and TRBJ1-1; D possibly corresponds to TRBD1 (5 bases). The CDR3 has 13 amino acids. CDR1 is SGHVS, CDR2 FNYEAQ, per germline. Trimming cost V 5 bases and J 3 bases, with 10 bases left between them. As DNA, the CDR3 is TGTGCCAGCAGCGACGACAGTTACACTGAAGCTTTCTTT. Amino acids: CASSDDSYTEAFF.

The V gene is TRBV30, the J gene TRBJ1-5; D unresolved. Germline loops: CDR1 GTSNPN, CDR2 SVGIG (reference sequence). The V gene lost 6 bases and the J gene lost 0 bases, with 12 bases spanning the gap. The CDR3 totals 14 residues. DNA of the CDR3: TGTGCCTGTTGGGCGGGCTTTAGCAATCAGCCCCAGCATTTT. This sequence encodes CACWAGFSNQPQHF.

V usage is TRBV27 and J usage is TRBJ2-7; the match to TRBD1 covers 8 bases. The CDR3 extends over 15 amino acids. J was trimmed by 6 bases and V by 5 bases; bases with no gene match: 12. CDR1 MNHEY and CDR2 SMNVEV come from the germline V gene (reference sequence). The DNA of the CDR3 is TGTGCCAGCAGTCCTATCTACAGGGGGGACGGCGAGCAGTACGTC. Its translation: CASSPIYRGDGEQYV.

The chain combines TRBV9 with TRBJ1-4; 8 bases match TRBD1. Germline values: CDR1 SGDLS, CDR2 YYNGEE. With V trimmed by 4 bases and J by 4 bases, 3 bases remained unmatched. The CDR3 has 14 residues. The CDR3 DNA follows: TGTGCCAGCAGCCCTACAGGGGGTAATGAAAAACTGTTTTTT. Protein product: CASSPTGGNEKLFF.

V and J are TRBV19 and TRBJ1-2; 9 nucleotides align to TRBD1. The CDR3 is made up of 16 amino acids. Losses at the gene ends were 6 bases for V and 6 bases for J; bases not matched to a gene: 14. Germline V gene sequence: CDR1 LNHDA, CDR2 SQIVND (reference sequence). CDR3 in amino acids: CASSGTLGTGSHGYTF. CDR3 coding DNA: TGTGCCAGTAGCGGAACGCTCGGGACAGGGTCTCATGGCTACACCTTC.

The CDR3 DNA reads as TGTGCCAGCAGTTACCTGCCCATTTCAGGGCAGTACGTC. Translated, it gives CASSYLPISGQYV. This chain connects TRBV6-7 to TRBJ2-7; D gene ambiguous. TRBV6-7 counts as an open reading frame of uncertain function. V gave up 2 bases and J gave up 9 bases, with 14 bases separating them. The CDR3 covers 13 residues.

V gene TRBV7-6 combines with J gene TRBJ1-1, with 7 nucleotides matching TRBD1. CDR3 length: 15 residues. Looked up from germline, CDR1 is SGHVS and CDR2 is FNYEAQ. The J segment lost 1 base and the V segment lost 1 base, leaving 3 bases of the junction unmatched. CDR3 sequence reads: CASSLGNRGNTEAFF. DNA for the CDR3: TGTGCCAGCAGCTTAGGTAACAGGGGGAACACTGAAGCTTTCTTT.

The chain combines TRBV19 with TRBJ1-2, with TRBD1 as a possible D gene (6 bases). The CDR3 consists of 11 residues. V gave up 4 bases and J gave up 8 bases, with 8 bases separating them. CDR1 LNHDA and CDR2 SQIVND come from the germline V gene (reference sequence). CDR3: CASSTGVGYTF. The CDR3 region has the DNA TGTGCCAGTAGTACAGGGGTAGGCTACACCTTC.

The chain has TRBV12-3 or TRBV12-4 and TRBJ1-1; D call uncertain. V shed 10 bases and J shed 4 bases, with 10 bases lying between them. CDR3 size: 11 residues. The CDR3: CATRRVTEAFF. Here the CDR3 DNA reads TGTGCCACCCGGAGGGTCACTGAAGCTTTCTTT.

V is TRBV24-1 and J is TRBJ2-1; 7 bases align to TRBD1. Germline CDR1 and CDR2: KGHDR and SFDVKD. The CDR3 is 15 amino acids. Trimming at V came to 5 bases and at J to 2 bases, leaving 5 bases not matched to a gene. The CDR3 spells CATSATGTAYNEQFF. The CDR3 DNA reads as TGTGCCACCAGTGCCACCGGGACAGCCTACAATGAGCAGTTCTTC.

The rearrangement joins TRBV29-1 to TRBJ2-7, with 7 bases aligning to TRBD2. The V gene's germline CDR1 is SQVTM and CDR2 ANQGSEA. The CDR3 loop spans 11 amino acids. V trimming: 4 bases; J trimming: 7 bases; junction bases outside the gene matches: 4. This CDR3 is CSVAIGGEQYV. The CDR3 bases are TGCAGCGTTGCCATCGGGGGGGAGCAGTACGTC.

In regard to this clone: The same CDR3 also results from other DNA sequences found in this sample. V usage is TRBV7-9 and J usage is TRBJ1-1, with 7 bases fitting TRBD1. The CDR3 runs to 14 residues. With 1 base clipped from V and 3 bases from J, the junction kept 2 bases outside the gene matches. CDR1 is SEHNR, CDR2 FQNEAQ, per germline (reference sequence). The CDR3: CASSLGQGDTEAFF. In DNA, the CDR3 is TGTGCCAGCAGCTTAGGGCAGGGGGACACTGAAGCTTTCTTT. The full variable domain, with the rest looked up from reference TRBV7-9 and TRBJ1-1, is DTGVSQNPRHKITKRGQNVTFRCDPISEHNRLYWYRQTLGQGPEFLTYFQNEAQLEKSRLLSDRFSAERPKGSFSTLEIQRTEQGDSAMYLCASSLGQGDTEAFFGQGTRLTVV.

The chain carries TRBV10-3 and TRBJ2-1; D is unclear. The ends were cut back, 0 bases at V and 0 bases at J, with 6 bases in the middle. In germline, CDR1 is ENHRY, CDR2 SYGVKD. The CDR3 loop spans 15 amino acids. The CDR3 DNA follows: TGTGCCATCAGTGAGTCGAGAGGCTCCTACAATGAGCAGTTCTTC. This gives the protein CAISESRGSYNEQFF.

The chain has TRBV6-5 and TRBJ2-7, with TRBD2 matching 11 bases. The trim removed 2 bases at V and 4 bases at J, leaving 4 bases unmatched. In germline, CDR1 is MNHEY, CDR2 SVGAGI. CDR3 length: 15 amino acids. The CDR3 reads CASSYNSGGAYEQYF. Written as DNA, the CDR3 is TGTGCCAGCAGTTACAATAGCGGGGGGGCGTACGAGCAGTACTTC.